This record covers a single T cell receptor beta chain. These data belong to a study of blood T cell repertoires in COVID-19. Study in general: Some COVID-19 samples were acute and others convalescent; all came from the United States, Italy and Spain. Sample material is recorded as cDNA or gDNA derived from T cells, B-cell-depleted T cells, or PBMCs.

This CDR3 region has 14 residues. Germline V gives CDR1 LGHDT, CDR2 YNNKEL (reference sequence). V lost 4 bases and J 8 bases, leaving 15 bases between the germline ends. In the original workflow: Amplification with reference gene primers provided the estimates of nucleated cell counts. The method was immunoSEQ multiplex PCR; TCRdb's version includes in-frame clones alone and lacks a portion of them. V and J calls and clone size come straight from that table; D and trimming were deduced from the DNA. Of about 410,000 clones in the sample, 89% were seen once. The sample was peripheral blood. The genes are TRBV3-1 (or the pseudogene TRBV3-2) and TRBJ1-3; D might be TRBD1 (6 bases). This TCR came from a woman aged 40 to 50 with COVID-19, enrolled during active disease. CDR3 sequence: CASSPSAGVHTIYF. The CDR3 bases are TGTGCCAGCAGCCCCTCGGCAGGGGTCCACACCATATATTTT.